This T cell receptor (beta chain) was captured by sequencing in a study of T cell clones after liver transplantation. Study details: Tolerant meant at least one year fully off immunosuppression without liver enzymes above twice normal. Timepoints were pre-transplant, pre-withdrawal, and after withdrawal was completed or failed.

Per the germline V gene, CDR1 is SGDLS and CDR2 is YYNGEE. V lost 4 bases, J lost 7 bases, and 8 bases stayed unmatched. The CDR3 sequence is 14 residues long. Assay used: immunoSEQ multiplex PCR; TCRdb lists only in-frame clones, some missing. Of 9,000 to 10,000 clones listed, about three quarters are singletons. As to this clone: The antigen remains undetermined.

Whole-study results and caveats: Circulating graft-donor-reactive CD4 TCRbeta sequences fell significantly post-transplant in 5 of 8 subjects. Donor-reactive sequences fell more than third party-reactive ones, suggesting partial deletion.

The material was CD8+ T cells from blood, obtained before liver transplant. This clonotype originated in a human donor who received a liver transplant. The J gene is TRBJ1-3, the V gene TRBV9; 7 bases are a match to TRBD1. The CDR3 here is CASSLGTAGNTIYF. In nucleotides, the CDR3 is TGTGCCAGCAGCCTGGGGACAGCCGGGAACACCATATATTTT.